This TCR beta chain was observed in a study of monozygotic twins with inflammatory bowel disease. Points from the study as a whole: IBD patients shared fewer clonotypes with other individuals than healthy twins, especially patients with disease activity signs.

The CDR3 consists of 14 residues. Germline values: CDR1 DFQATT, CDR2 SNEGSKA (reference sequence). The RNA usage for each TCR library was roughly 3,300 ng of total RNA. TCRdb reprocessed the 5' RACE reads; each CDR3 protein has one entry and no DNA is given. This specimen shows 300,000 to 400,000 distinct CDR3 sequences; the ten leading clones hold approximately 2.4%. With regard to this clonotype: Its specificity is unknown.

Collection of a roughly 2.4 ml blood sample took place per donor. The gene calls are TRBV20-1 and TRBJ2-7; TCRdb outputs TRBD1, but without DNA this stays unchecked. The specimen was blood. This clonotype originated in a human donor with ulcerative colitis or Crohn's disease, or a healthy co-twin of an affected twin (not recorded which). This CDR3 reads CSARDHGTTYEQYF.